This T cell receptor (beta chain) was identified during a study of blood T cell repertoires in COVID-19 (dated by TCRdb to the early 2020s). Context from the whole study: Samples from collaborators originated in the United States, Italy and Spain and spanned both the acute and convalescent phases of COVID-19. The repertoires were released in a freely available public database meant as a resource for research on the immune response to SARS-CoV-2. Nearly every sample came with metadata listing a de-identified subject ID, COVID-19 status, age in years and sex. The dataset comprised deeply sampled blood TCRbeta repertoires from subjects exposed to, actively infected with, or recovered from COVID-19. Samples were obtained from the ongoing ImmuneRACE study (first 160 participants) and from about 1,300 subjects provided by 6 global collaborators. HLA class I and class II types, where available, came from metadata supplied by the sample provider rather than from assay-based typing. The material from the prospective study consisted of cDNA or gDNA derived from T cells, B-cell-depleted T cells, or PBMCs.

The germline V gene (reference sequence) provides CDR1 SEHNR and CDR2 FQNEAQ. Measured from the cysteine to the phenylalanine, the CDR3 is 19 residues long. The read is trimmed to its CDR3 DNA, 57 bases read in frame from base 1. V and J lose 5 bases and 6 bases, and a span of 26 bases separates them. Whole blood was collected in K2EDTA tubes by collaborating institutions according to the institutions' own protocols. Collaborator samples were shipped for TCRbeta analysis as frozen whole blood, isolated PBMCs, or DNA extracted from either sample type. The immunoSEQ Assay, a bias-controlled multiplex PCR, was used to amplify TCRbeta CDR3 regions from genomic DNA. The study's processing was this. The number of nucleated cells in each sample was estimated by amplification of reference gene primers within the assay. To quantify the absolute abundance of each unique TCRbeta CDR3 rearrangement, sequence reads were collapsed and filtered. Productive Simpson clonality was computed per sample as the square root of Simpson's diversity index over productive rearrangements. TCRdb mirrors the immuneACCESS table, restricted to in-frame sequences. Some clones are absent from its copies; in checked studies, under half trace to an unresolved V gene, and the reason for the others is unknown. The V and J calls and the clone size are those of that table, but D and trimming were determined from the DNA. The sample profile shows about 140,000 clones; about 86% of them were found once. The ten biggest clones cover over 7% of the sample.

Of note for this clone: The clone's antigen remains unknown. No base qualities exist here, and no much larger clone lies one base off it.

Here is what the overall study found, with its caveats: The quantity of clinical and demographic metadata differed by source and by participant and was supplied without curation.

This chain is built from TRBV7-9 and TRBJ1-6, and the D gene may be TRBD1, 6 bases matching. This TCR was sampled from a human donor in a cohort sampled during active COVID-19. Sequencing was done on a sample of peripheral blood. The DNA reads TGTGCCAGCAGCCCATCTGATAGGGGGGGCGTCAGGGCTAATTCACCCCTCCACTTT. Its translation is CASSPSDRGGVRANSPLHF.